This T cell receptor (beta chain) emerged from a study of OX40 agonist ivuxolimab in advanced cancers. For the study at large: While on treatment, patients had intravenous ivuxolimab at 0.01 to 10 mg/kg every 2 weeks. The study, taken as a whole, reports: More expanded clones were found, on average, in CD8+ than in CD4+ T cells.

The CDR3 loop spans 15 amino acids. Germline V gene lookup returns CDR1 ENHRY and CDR2 SYGVKD. V shed 3 bases, J shed 1 base, and the junction held 3 bases outside the gene matches. Notes on this clone: Antigen unknown.

TCRdb's copy holds only in-frame clones and misses some; the assay was immunoSEQ multiplex PCR. The sample has 81,000 or so clones; 88% are singletons. The V call is TRBV10-3, the J call TRBJ1-5; 7 bases are shared with TRBD1. This specimen was CD4+ or CD8+ T cells sorted from blood, taken in a trial of the OX40 agonist ivuxolimab. The receptor comes from an adult with an advanced solid tumor such as melanoma, head and neck, liver or kidney cancer. The CDR3 sequence is CAISDAQGSNQPQHF. CDR3 in DNA: TGTGCCATCAGTGACGCACAGGGGAGCAATCAGCCCCAGCATTTT.